This T cell receptor (beta chain) was identified during a study of blood T cell repertoires in COVID-19. Sequenced by immunoSEQ multiplex PCR; TCRdb stores in-frame clones only, minus some. The table includes roughly 240,000 clones, around 90% detected once. Participant age was about 18 to 89 years, and participants resided in roughly 25 US areas. The CDR3 is made up of 16 amino acids. Germline values: CDR1 LNHDA, CDR2 SQIVND (reference sequence). V was cut by 8 bases and J by 6 bases, with 23 bases left in between. Sample: PBMCs or T cells enriched from blood (not recorded which). This chain uses TRBV19 with TRBJ1-5; D gene uncertain. The origin of this receptor is a man aged 50 or older who had been exposed to COVID-19. The CDR3, as DNA: TGTGCCAGTCTTAGTAGTCGGATCGGGTGGGTTCAGCCCCAGCATTTT. It yields the protein CASLSSRIGWVQPQHF.